This TCR beta chain derives from a study of T cell changes during pregnancy in multiple sclerosis. Method: immunoSEQ multiplex PCR; TCRdb's copy keeps in-frame clones and lacks some. The sample has roughly 23,000 clones; more than 85% are singletons. CDR1 is MNHEY and CDR2 is SMNVEV in the germline V gene (reference sequence). V was shortened by 4 bases and J by 6 bases, with 13 bases between the two germline ends. CDR3 size: 14 residues. The starting material was CD4+ T cells from peripheral blood mononuclear cells, obtained in the second trimester of pregnancy. The chain recombines TRBV27 with TRBJ2-1, with D perhaps matching TRBD1 (5 bases). The receptor's source is a female donor in good health, enrolled as a control in a pregnancy study. The CDR3 reads CASSSPGQGNEQFF. In nucleotides, the CDR3 is TGTGCCAGCAGTTCCCCCGGTCAGGGCAATGAGCAGTTCTTC.